What follows are 10 T cell receptor beta chains derived from one specimen sequenced in a study of T cell responses to AZD1222 COVID-19 vaccine. Produced via immunoSEQ multiplex PCR; TCRdb's table is partial and in-frame only. The top ten clones hold approximately 19% of a sample with more than 60,000 clones, roughly 87% of them seen once. The sequencing used peripheral blood, collected on day 0 of AZD1222 vaccination. The receptors shown here come from an adult in good health.

CDR3 coding DNA: TGTGCCAGCTCACCCGGACCCCTTTATGGCTACACCTTC. Protein sequence: CASSPGPLYGYTF. The V gene is TRBV18, the J gene TRBJ1-2; D gene uncertain. Germline lookup yields CDR1 KGHSH and CDR2 LQKENI. Trimming cost V 3 bases and J 5 bases, with 10 bases left between them. This CDR3 spans 13 amino acids.

V is TRBV3-1 (or the pseudogene TRBV3-2) and J is TRBJ1-2; 7 bases line up with TRBD1. V was pared by 1 base and J by 6 bases, with 8 bases of the junction left unmatched. This CDR3 comprises 15 residues. The germline V gene encodes CDR1 LGHDT and CDR2 YNNKEL (reference sequence). The CDR3 reads CASSQGGGGGNGYTF. The CDR3, as DNA: TGTGCCAGCAGCCAAGGTGGAGGGGGCGGTAATGGCTACACCTTC.

CDR3 sequence reads: CASSPVLNTEAFF. CDR3 DNA sequence: TGTGCCAGCAGTCCCGTCCTGAACACTGAAGCTTTCTTT. The V call is TRBV6-5, the J call TRBJ1-1; D ambiguous. The length of the CDR3 is 13 residues. Germline V lookup: CDR1 MNHEY, CDR2 SVGAGI. V was clipped by 5 bases and J by 0 bases, with 7 bases between them.

The sample holds a few counts of this clone. V and J are TRBV10-3 and TRBJ2-6; maybe TRBD1 (6 bases). This CDR3 contains 17 residues. Germline CDR1 and CDR2: ENHRY and SYGVKD. V lost 6 bases, J lost 0 bases, and 15 bases lay in between. DNA of the CDR3: TGTGCCATCAGGAAGGGGGACGGAGGCTCTGGGGCCAACGTCCTGACTTTC. This gives the protein CAIRKGDGGSGANVLTF.

The chain recombines TRBV28 with TRBJ2-5; 10 nucleotides align to TRBD1. Looked up from germline, CDR1 is MDHEN and CDR2 is SYDVKM. The J segment lost 5 bases and the V segment lost 2 bases, leaving 5 bases of the junction unmatched. This CDR3 has 15 amino acids. The CDR3 DNA reads as TGTGCCAGCAGTTTAAGGGGGACAGGGGTCGAGACCCAGTACTTC. Amino acids: CASSLRGTGVETQYF. The variable domain in full, completed from reference TRBV28 and TRBJ2-5, reads DVKVTQSSRYLVKRTGEKVFLECVQDMDHENMFWYRQDPGLGLRLIYFSYDVKMKEKGDIPEGYSVSREKKERFSLILESASTNQTSMYLCASSLRGTGVETQYFGPGTRLLVL.

This chain links TRBV19 with TRBJ2-3, with D tentatively TRBD1 (5 bases). This CDR3 contains 16 residues. V shed 2 bases and J shed 2 bases, with 14 bases lying between them. Per the germline V gene, CDR1 is LNHDA and CDR2 is SQIVND (reference sequence). The CDR3 DNA sequence: TGTGCCAGTAGTATAAGGGGCTGGCAGCACACAGATACGCAGTATTTT. Its translation: CASSIRGWQHTDTQYF. The full variable domain, rest sourced from reference TRBV19 and TRBJ2-3, is DGGITQSPKYLFRKEGQNVTLSCEQNLNHDAMYWYRQDPGQGLRLIYYSQIVNDFQKGDIAEGYSVSREKKESFPLTVTSAQKNPTAFYLCASSIRGWQHTDTQYFGPGTRLTVL.

The chain recombines TRBV6-5 with TRBJ1-1; D is unresolved. This CDR3 is built from 13 residues. The germline V and J ends were trimmed by 7 bases and 3 bases, with 12 bases remaining between them. Looked up from germline, CDR1 is MNHEY and CDR2 is SVGAGI. CDR3 in DNA: TGTGCCAGCATTAAGGACCGCTACACTGAAGCTTTCTTT. Protein sequence: CASIKDRYTEAFF.

The V gene is TRBV6-5, the J gene TRBJ1-2; 7 bases align to TRBD1. Germline assignment: CDR1 MNHEY and CDR2 SVGAGI. CDR3 length equals 15 residues. The V segment lost 0 bases and the J segment 4 bases; nucleotides outside the gene matches: 5. CDR3 in amino acids: CASSYSGGSGYGYTF. The CDR3 DNA reads TGTGCCAGCAGTTACTCAGGGGGCTCTGGCTATGGCTACACCTTC.

The chain couples TRBV14 to TRBJ1-4; weak D call: TRBD1 (5 bases). The CDR3 contains 13 residues. Per the germline V gene, CDR1 is SGHDN and CDR2 is FVKESK. With 5 bases removed from V and 8 bases from J, the gap between germline ends came to 12 bases. Here the CDR3 reads CASSWAGREKLFF. The CDR3 region has the DNA TGTGCCAGCAGCTGGGCGGGACGCGAAAAACTGTTTTTT.

The chain couples TRBV19 to TRBJ1-2, with a weak D call TRBD1 (5 bases). Germline V gene lookup returns CDR1 LNHDA and CDR2 SQIVND (reference sequence). CDR3 length: 13 residues. With 11 bases removed from V and 3 bases from J, the gap between germline ends came to 16 bases. CDR3 DNA: TGTGCCGTCACAACGGGGGTTGACTATGGCTACACCTTC. It translates to CAVTTGVDYGYTF. Variable domain in full (rest from reference TRBV19 and TRBJ1-2): DGGITQSPKYLFRKEGQNVTLSCEQNLNHDAMYWYRQDPGQGLRLIYYSQIVNDFQKGDIAEGYSVSREKKESFPLTVTSAQKNPTAFYLCAVTTGVDYGYTFGSGTRLTVV.